The T cell receptor beta chain under discussion was sequenced for a study of blood T cell repertoires in COVID-19. Germline-derived CDR1 and CDR2 are LNHDA and SQIVND (reference sequence). V gave up 8 bases and J gave up 3 bases; unmatched junction bases: 6. The CDR3 totals 13 residues. Enrolled through a virtual design, the participants were between roughly 18 and 90 years of age and came from 24 US areas. Grouping used clinical history reported by participants in a survey and questionnaire. Profiling relied on immunoSEQ multiplex PCR, and the TCRdb table lists in-frame clones only, not all of them. The sample includes approximately 230,000 clones, around 86% seen only once; the top ten take approximately 1.6%.

The chain recombines TRBV19 with TRBJ2-5, with TRBD1 matching over 7 bases. Source material: PBMCs or T cells enriched from blood (not recorded which). This TCR was sampled from a man aged 40-55 years who had recovered from COVID-19. CDR3 loop: CASGSQGKETQYF. The DNA of the CDR3 is TGTGCCAGTGGGTCACAGGGGAAAGAGACCCAGTACTTC.